Below, one T cell receptor (beta chain) is given with its context. The antigen is undetermined. The sample belongs to a study of shared clonotypes between healthy human individuals. Study-level findings and limits: All-four-donor shared clonotypes had higher generation probabilities than non-shared clonotypes did. Researchers sampled blood only, noting tissue repertoires likely differ.

Repertoires were generated with immunoSEQ multiplex PCR, while TCRdb's copy carries only in-frame clones and drops some. The sample shows 950,000 to 1,100,000 clones, 60% to 80% of them seen only once. The length of the CDR3 is 15 residues. The V gene end was trimmed by 4 bases and the J gene end by 6 bases; junction bases not matched to a gene: 9. Germline V gives CDR1 MDHEN, CDR2 SYDVKM. The sequencing input was memory CD4+ T cells sorted from blood. Described subset: CD45RA-negative fraction. The origin of this receptor is a man between 18 and 35 years old in good health. The gene calls are TRBV28 and TRBJ1-2; 9 bases line up with TRBD1. Here the CDR3 DNA reads TGTGCCAGCAGTTACCCTGGGGGGACAGGGCATGGCTACACCTTC. It yields the protein CASSYPGGTGHGYTF.